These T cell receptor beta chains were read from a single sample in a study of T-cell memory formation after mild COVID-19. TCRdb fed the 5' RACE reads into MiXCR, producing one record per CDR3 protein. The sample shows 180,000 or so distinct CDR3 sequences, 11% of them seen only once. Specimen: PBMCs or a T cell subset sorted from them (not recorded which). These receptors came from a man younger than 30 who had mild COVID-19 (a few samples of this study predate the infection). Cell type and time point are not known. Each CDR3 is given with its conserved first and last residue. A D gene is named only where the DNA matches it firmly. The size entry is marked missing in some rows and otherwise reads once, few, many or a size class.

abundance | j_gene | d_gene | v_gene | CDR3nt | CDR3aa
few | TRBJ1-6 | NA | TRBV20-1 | TGCAGTGCTCATCCGAGAGCCGCCGACTCACCCCTCCACTTT | CSAHPRAADSPLHF
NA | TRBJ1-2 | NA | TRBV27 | TGTGCCAGCAGGTTGGGGAGCGCCACAGGGTCTGGCTACACCTTC | CASRLGSATGSGYTF
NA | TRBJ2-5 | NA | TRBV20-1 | TGCAGTGCACGCCCTTGGGAAGAGACCCAGTACTTC | CSARPWEETQYF
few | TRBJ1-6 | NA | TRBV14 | TGTGCCAGCAGCCAAACCATCAGCTCCTATAATTCACCCCTCCACTTT | CASSQTISSYNSPLHF
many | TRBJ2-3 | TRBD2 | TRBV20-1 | TGCAGTGCGCTGAATATAGCGGGGAGCACAGATACGCAGTATTTT | CSALNIAGSTDTQYF
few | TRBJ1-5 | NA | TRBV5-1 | TGCGCCAGCAGCTTGGATGGGGTGGTGCAGCCCCAGCATTTT | CASSLDGVVQPQHF
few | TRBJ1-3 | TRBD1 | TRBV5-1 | TGCGCCAGCAGCTGGACAGGGACGAACACCATATATTTT | CASSWTGTNTIYF
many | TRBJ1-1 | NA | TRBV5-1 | TGCGCCAGCAGCTCCTCGGGGTACACTGAAGCTTTCTTT | CASSSSGYTEAFF
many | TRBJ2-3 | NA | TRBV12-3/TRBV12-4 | TGTGCCAGCAGTAAAAGCACAGATACGCAGTATTTT | CASSKSTDTQYF
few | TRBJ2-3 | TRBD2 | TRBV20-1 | TGCAGTGCTAGAGAAAGCGGGGCTAGCACAGATACGCAGTATTTT | CSARESGASTDTQYF
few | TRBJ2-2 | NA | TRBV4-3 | TGCGCCAGCAGCCGAAGCCACCTAGGGGATTACTACACCGGGGAGCTGTTTTTT | CASSRSHLGDYYTGELFF
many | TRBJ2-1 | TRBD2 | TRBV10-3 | TGTGCCATCAGTGAGCCCGAGCGGGGGGGGTACAATGAGCAGTTCTTC | CAISEPERGGYNEQFF
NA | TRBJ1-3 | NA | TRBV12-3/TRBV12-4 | TGTGCCTATGCAGGGGTCGGAAACACCATATATTTT | CAYAGVGNTIYF
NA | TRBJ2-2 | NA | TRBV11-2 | TGTGCCAGCAGCTTAGAAGGGTACAACACCGGGGAGCTGTTTTTT | CASSLEGYNTGELFF
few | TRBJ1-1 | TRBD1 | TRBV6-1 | TGTGCCAGCACCTATACCGGGACAGGGGTTGAAGCTTTCTTT | CASTYTGTGVEAFF
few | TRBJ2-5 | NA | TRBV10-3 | TGTGCCATCAGTGGGGGAACGAAAGGGGCGGTTCCGGCTCCAGAGACCCAGTACTTC | CAISGGTKGAVPAPETQYF
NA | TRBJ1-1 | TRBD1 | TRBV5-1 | TGCGCCAGCAGCTTGGCGTACAGGGGGAACACTGAAGCTTTCTTT | CASSLAYRGNTEAFF
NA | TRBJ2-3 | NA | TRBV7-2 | TGTGCCAACAGCTTTGAAACTAGCGATACGCAGTATTTT | CANSFETSDTQYF
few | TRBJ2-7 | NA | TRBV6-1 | TGTGCCAGCAGTGACCCGCAGAGGAGCTCCTACGAGCAGTACTTC | CASSDPQRSSYEQYF
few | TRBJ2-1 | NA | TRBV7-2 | TGTGCCAGCAGCTTGGGGCCAGGTGAGCAGTTCTTC | CASSLGPGEQFF
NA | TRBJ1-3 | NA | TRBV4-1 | TGCGCCAGCAGGCTCAGGGTGACTGACGGAAACACCATATATTTT | CASRLRVTDGNTIYF
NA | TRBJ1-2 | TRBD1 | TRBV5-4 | TGTGCCAGCAGCTACGGACAGGGCTATGGCTACACCTTC | CASSYGQGYGYTF
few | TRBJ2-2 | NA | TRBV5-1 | TGCGCCAGCAGCTTGAACAGCCCCGCGAACACCGGGGAGCTGTTTTTT | CASSLNSPANTGELFF
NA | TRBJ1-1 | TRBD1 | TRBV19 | TGTGCCAGCACTGGACAGGGTCGGACTGAAGCTTTCTTT | CASTGQGRTEAFF
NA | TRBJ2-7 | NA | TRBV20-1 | TGCAGTTCCCCGGGGGGCCCTTCCTACGAGCAGTACTTC | CSSPGGPSYEQYF
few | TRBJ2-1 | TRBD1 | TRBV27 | TGTGCCAGCAGTCCCCGGGACAGGGGGGGTAATGAGCAGTTCTTC | CASSPRDRGGNEQFF
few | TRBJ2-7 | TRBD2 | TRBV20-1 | TGCAGTGCTGGTTGGACTAGCTACGAGCAGTACTTC | CSAGWTSYEQYF
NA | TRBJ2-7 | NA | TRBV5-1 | TGCGCCAGCTACCGGGACCGCCGATCCTACGAGCAGTACTTC | CASYRDRRSYEQYF
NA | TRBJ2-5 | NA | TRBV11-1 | TGTGCCAGCAGCTTAAACGTTAGGGCGACCCAGTACTTC | CASSLNVRATQYF
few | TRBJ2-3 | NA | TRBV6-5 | TGTGCCAGCAGACGGGACATCAGCACAGATACGCAGTATTTT | CASRRDISTDTQYF
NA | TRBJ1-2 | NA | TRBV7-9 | TGTGCCAGCAGCCCAGAGTGGGCTAACTATGGCTACACCTTC | CASSPEWANYGYTF
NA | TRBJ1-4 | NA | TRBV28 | TGTGCCAGCGTGGATTTGGGAGCAACTAATGAAAAACTGTTTTTT | CASVDLGATNEKLFF